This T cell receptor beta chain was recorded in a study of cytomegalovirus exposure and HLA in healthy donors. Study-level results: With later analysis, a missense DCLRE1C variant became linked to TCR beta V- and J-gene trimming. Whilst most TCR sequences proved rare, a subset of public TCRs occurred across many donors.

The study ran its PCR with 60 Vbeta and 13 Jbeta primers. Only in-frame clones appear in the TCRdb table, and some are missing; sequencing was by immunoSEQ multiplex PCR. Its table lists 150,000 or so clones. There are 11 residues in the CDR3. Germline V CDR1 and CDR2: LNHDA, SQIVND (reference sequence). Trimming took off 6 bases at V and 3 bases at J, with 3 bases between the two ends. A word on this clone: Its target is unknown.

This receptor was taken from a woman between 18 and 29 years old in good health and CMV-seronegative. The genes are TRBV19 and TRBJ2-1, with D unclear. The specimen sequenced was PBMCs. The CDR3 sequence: CASSSYNEQFF. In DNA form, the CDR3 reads TGTGCCAGTAGCAGCTACAATGAGCAGTTCTTC.